This T cell receptor (beta chain) was identified during a study of CD8+ T cells in alopecia areata. Extracted from the samples, RNA was reverse transcribed into cDNA to serve as the sequencing template. Sequenced by immunoSEQ multiplex PCR; TCRdb stores in-frame clones only, minus some. The table has around 210,000 clones, 45% to 70% seen once; the top ten hold around 5%. Comments on this clone: The antigen remains undetermined.

Cell sorting on a FACSAria was used to separate CD4+ and CD8+ T cells from the PBMCs. Germline CDR1 is LNHDA and CDR2 is SQIVND (reference sequence). The CDR3 length is 14 residues. V was cut by 5 bases and J by 8 bases, with 16 bases left in between. Findings of the study overall: In lesional scalp, particularly from alopecia totalis/universalis, clonality was higher than in normal scalp. Patients shared TCRs less clearly than mice did, possibly owing to HLA. Scalp specimens additionally yield sequences from normal skin's resident alphabeta T cells.

This chain joins TRBV19 and TRBJ2-1, with no clear D. The sequence came from a human donor in good health. The sample was CD8+ T cells sorted from blood. CDR3 in amino acids: CASSPRVAPDEQFF. In nucleotides, the CDR3 is TGTGCCAGTAGTCCGCGTGTGGCCCCCGATGAGCAGTTCTTC.